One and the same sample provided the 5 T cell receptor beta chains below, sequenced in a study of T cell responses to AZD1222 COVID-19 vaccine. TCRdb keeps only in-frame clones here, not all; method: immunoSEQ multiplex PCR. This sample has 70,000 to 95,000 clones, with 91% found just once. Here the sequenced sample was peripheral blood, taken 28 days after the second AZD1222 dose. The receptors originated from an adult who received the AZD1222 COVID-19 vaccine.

The CDR3 nucleotides are TGCAGTGCTAGTGATGGGGGCCTGGGGACTGAAGCTTTCTTT. Amino acids: CSASDGGLGTEAFF. V is TRBV20-1 and J is TRBJ1-1; a possible D gene is TRBD1 (6 bases). The CDR3 runs to 14 residues. The V gene lost 3 bases and the J gene lost 5 bases, with 16 bases spanning the gap. The V gene's germline CDR1 is DFQATT and CDR2 SNEGSKA (reference sequence).

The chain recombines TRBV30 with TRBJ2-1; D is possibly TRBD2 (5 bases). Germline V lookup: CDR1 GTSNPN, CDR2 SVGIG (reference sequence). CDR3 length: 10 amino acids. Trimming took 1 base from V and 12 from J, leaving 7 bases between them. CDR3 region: CAWSGTGQFF. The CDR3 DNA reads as TGTGCCTGGAGTGGGACTGGGCAGTTCTTC. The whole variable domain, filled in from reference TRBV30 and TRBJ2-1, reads SQTIHQWPATLVQPVGSPLSLECTVEGTSNPNLYWYRQAAGRGLQLLFYSVGIGQISSEVPQNLSASRPQDRQFILSSKKLLLSDSGFYLCAWSGTGQFFGPGTRLTVL.

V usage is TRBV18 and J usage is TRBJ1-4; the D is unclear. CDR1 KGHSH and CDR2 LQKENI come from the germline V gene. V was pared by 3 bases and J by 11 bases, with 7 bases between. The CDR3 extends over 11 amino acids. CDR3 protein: CASSPGVKLFF. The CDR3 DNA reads TGTGCCAGCTCACCGGGCGTGAAACTGTTTTTT.

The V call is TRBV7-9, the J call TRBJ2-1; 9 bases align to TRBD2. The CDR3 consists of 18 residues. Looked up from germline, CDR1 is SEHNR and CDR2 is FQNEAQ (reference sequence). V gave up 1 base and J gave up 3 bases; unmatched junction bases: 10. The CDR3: CASSLVGSSGKDYNEQFF. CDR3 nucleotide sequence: TGTGCCAGCAGCTTAGTGGGGTCTAGCGGGAAAGACTACAATGAGCAGTTCTTC. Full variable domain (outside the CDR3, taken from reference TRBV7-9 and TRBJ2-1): DTGVSQNPRHKITKRGQNVTFRCDPISEHNRLYWYRQTLGQGPEFLTYFQNEAQLEKSRLLSDRFSAERPKGSFSTLEIQRTEQGDSAMYLCASSLVGSSGKDYNEQFFGPGTRLTVL.

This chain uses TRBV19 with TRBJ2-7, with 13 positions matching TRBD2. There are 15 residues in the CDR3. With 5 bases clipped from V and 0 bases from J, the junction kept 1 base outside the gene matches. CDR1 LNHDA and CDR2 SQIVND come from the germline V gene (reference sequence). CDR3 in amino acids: CASSWTSGGSYEQYF. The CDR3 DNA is TGTGCCAGTAGTTGGACTAGCGGGGGCTCCTACGAGCAGTACTTC.